The present T cell receptor (beta chain) was sequenced within a study of blood T cell repertoires in COVID-19. The data were produced by immunoSEQ multiplex PCR, yet TCRdb's version contains in-frame clones alone and is incomplete. The top ten clones hold 2.8% of a sample with about 270,000 clones, less than 95% of them seen once. This clone occurred once. Looked up from germline, CDR1 is GTSNPN and CDR2 is SVGIG (reference sequence). This CDR3 comprises 14 residues. V dropped 2 bases and J dropped 0; count of bases not matched to a gene: 2. The sequenced sample consisted of PBMCs or T cells enriched from blood (not recorded which). This receptor was taken from a man aged 35 to 55 who had been exposed to COVID-19. The gene calls are TRBV30 and TRBJ2-7; 9 nucleotides align to TRBD2. The CDR3 protein is CAWSLAGLSYEQYF. CDR3 bases: TGTGCCTGGAGTCTAGCGGGGCTCTCCTACGAGCAGTACTTC.